The source of this TCR beta chain is a study of neoadjuvant anti-PD-1 for oral cavity cancer. General study points: Pretreatment Treg/Th17 ratio correlated inversely with post-treatment tumor clonality.

TCRdb's copy holds only in-frame clones and misses some; the assay was immunoSEQ multiplex PCR. The sample has about 6,000 clones; around 60% are singletons. J lost 5 bases, V lost 3 bases, and 6 bases had no gene match. The CDR3 contains 14 residues. Germline CDR1 SGHDT, CDR2 YYEEEE. These oral cavity squamous cell carcinomas were HPV-negative and locally advanced. In regard to this clone: Its antigen is currently unknown.

Sequences were derived from tumor tissue, sampled before nivolumab (anti-PD-1) treatment. This clonotype was sampled from a person between 40 and 80 years old with oral cavity squamous cell carcinoma. The V gene is TRBV5-6, the J gene TRBJ2-5; 8 nucleotides match TRBD2. This CDR3 reads CASSWRGAGETQYF. Here the CDR3 DNA reads TGTGCCAGCAGCTGGCGGGGGGCGGGGGAGACCCAGTACTTC.